These 15 T cell receptor beta chains were all obtained from the same sample, sequenced in a study of a mutant IDH1 vaccine in newly diagnosed glioma. The time point here: baseline, week 1 (first vaccination visit). Treatment noted: pre-vaccination baseline after standard-of-care therapy. The repertoire was sequenced with immunoSEQ multiplex PCR; TCRdb's copy has only in-frame clones and lacks some. Among 95,000 to 100,000 clones, around 90% were seen once, and the ten largest hold roughly 0.6%. Source: PBMCs, taken from a glioma patient treated with radiotherapy, temozolomide or both. All receptors come from a woman aged 50 to 65 with glioma.

The CDR3 nucleotides read TGTGCCAGCAGTTTCACAGTCTCTGGGGCCAACGTCCTGACTTTC. It specifies CASSFTVSGANVLTF. The chain recombines TRBV28 with TRBJ2-6; D call uncertain. CDR1 is MDHEN, CDR2 SYDVKM, per germline. V was shortened by 3 bases and J by 0 bases, with 6 bases between the two germline ends. The CDR3 contains 15 residues.

The V call is TRBV5-1, the J call TRBJ2-5; D call uncertain. This CDR3 is 15 amino acids long. The V and J ends lost 5 bases and 1 base respectively, with 15 bases between them. Germline V lookup: CDR1 SGHRS, CDR2 YFSETQ. The CDR3 here is CASSRRAEPQETQYF. In DNA, the CDR3 is TGCGCCAGCAGTCGAAGGGCGGAGCCCCAAGAGACCCAGTACTTC.

This rearrangement joins TRBV14 to TRBJ2-2, with D perhaps TRBD1 (6 bases). CDR1 is SGHDN and CDR2 is FVKESK in the germline V gene. The CDR3 covers 15 residues. With 2 bases removed from V and 6 bases from J, the gap between germline ends came to 13 bases. The CDR3 protein is CASSQNPGVAGELFF. CDR3 DNA sequence: TGTGCCAGCAGCCAAAACCCAGGGGTGGCCGGGGAGCTGTTTTTT. Combining the CDR3 with reference TRBV14 and TRBJ2-2 gives the whole variable domain EAGVTQFPSHSVIEKGQTVTLRCDPISGHDNLYWYRRVMGKEIKFLLHFVKESKQDESGMPNNRFLAERTGGTYSTLKVQPAELEDSGVYFCASSQNPGVAGELFFGEGSRLTVL.

The V gene is TRBV5-8, the J gene TRBJ1-3, with TRBD1 identical over 9 bases. Germline V gives CDR1 SGHTS, CDR2 YDEGEE. The CDR3 length is 15 residues. V dropped 4 bases and J dropped 0; count of bases not matched to a gene: 2. The CDR3 nucleotides are TGTGCCAGCAGCCGACAGGGGGACTCTGGAAACACCATATATTTT. Encoded protein: CASSRQGDSGNTIYF.

J is TRBJ2-1 and V is TRBV5-6; the match to TRBD2 covers 8 bases. The V segment lost 1 base and the J segment 0 bases; nucleotides outside the gene matches: 3. Germline V gene sequence: CDR1 SGHDT, CDR2 YYEEEE. The CDR3 has 16 amino acids. CDR3 nucleotide sequence: TGTGCCAGCAGCTTGATTGCGGGGGGCTCCTACAATGAGCAGTTCTTC. It translates to CASSLIAGGSYNEQFF.

The gene calls are TRBV14 and TRBJ2-7; D remains unclear. Looked up from germline, CDR1 is SGHDN and CDR2 is FVKESK. The CDR3 is 13 residues long. V lost 4 bases to trimming and J lost 2 bases, with 9 bases between them. The CDR3 DNA follows: TGTGCCAGCAGCCGGAACCCTGCCTACGAGCAGTACTTC. Translating gives CASSRNPAYEQYF. The full variable domain, rest sourced from reference TRBV14 and TRBJ2-7, is EAGVTQFPSHSVIEKGQTVTLRCDPISGHDNLYWYRRVMGKEIKFLLHFVKESKQDESGMPNNRFLAERTGGTYSTLKVQPAELEDSGVYFCASSRNPAYEQYFGPGTRLTVT.

This sequence joins TRBV9 and TRBJ2-2; TRBD2 aligns across 12 bases. The ends lost 4 bases at V and 6 bases at J; junction bases unmatched: 7. The germline CDR1 and CDR2 sequences are SGDLS and YYNGEE. The CDR3 length is 16 residues. The CDR3 coding sequence is TGTGCCAGCAGCTTTACTAGCGGGAGGTTTCCCGGGGAGCTGTTTTTT. Amino acids: CASSFTSGRFPGELFF.

This clone was picked up one time. The J gene is TRBJ2-2, the V gene TRBV5-1; either TRBD1 or TRBD2 may fit D (5 bases each). Germline lookup yields CDR1 SGHRS and CDR2 YFSETQ. Trimming cost V 5 bases and J 6 bases, with 8 bases left between them. CDR3 size: 12 residues. For the CDR3, the DNA is TGCGCCAGCAGGCAGGGAGCCGGGGAGCTGTTTTTT. Translating it yields CASRQGAGELFF.

This sequence joins TRBV4-2 and TRBJ2-2; D might be TRBD1 or TRBD2, each matching 5 bases. This CDR3 comprises 19 residues. Trimming cost V 1 base and J 0 bases, with 18 bases left between them. Germline V gene data show CDR1 as LGHNA and CDR2 as YNFKEQ. The CDR3: CASSQVGGTAFANTGELFF. The CDR3 nucleotides are TGTGCCAGCAGCCAAGTTGGGGGTACAGCCTTCGCGAACACCGGGGAGCTGTTTTTT.

The V gene is TRBV27, the J gene TRBJ2-7; 8 bases map to TRBD1. V dropped 3 bases and J dropped 5; count of bases not matched to a gene: 9. Per the germline V gene, CDR1 is MNHEY and CDR2 is SMNVEV (reference sequence). This CDR3 is 15 amino acids long. CDR3 protein: CASSFLGQGINEQYF. The CDR3 region has the DNA TGTGCCAGCAGTTTTCTTGGACAGGGTATCAACGAGCAGTACTTC.

The chain has TRBV7-6 and TRBJ1-1; D may be TRBD1 (5 bases). This CDR3 is 13 amino acids long. V was cut by 5 bases and J by 0 bases, with 7 bases left in between. CDR1 SGHVS and CDR2 FNYEAQ come from the germline V gene. CDR3 residues: CASSGDLNTEAFF. The CDR3 nucleotides are TGTGCCAGCAGCGGGGACTTGAACACTGAAGCTTTCTTT. Full variable domain (outside the CDR3, taken from reference TRBV7-6 and TRBJ1-1): GAGVSQSPRYKVTKRGQDVALRCDPISGHVSLYWYRQALGQGPEFLTYFNYEAQQDKSGLPNDRFSAERPEGSISTLTIQRTEQRDSAMYRCASSGDLNTEAFFGQGTRLTVV.

The chain joins TRBV29-1 to TRBJ2-1, with D tentatively TRBD1 (5 bases). V dropped 2 bases and J dropped 7 bases, with 12 bases sitting between them. The CDR3 length is 13 residues. Germline V lookup: CDR1 SQVTM, CDR2 ANQGSEA. The CDR3 region has the DNA TGCAGCGTTGAAATGGGGCCGGTGAATGAGCAGTTCTTC. This gives the protein CSVEMGPVNEQFF.

The chain has TRBV29-1 and TRBJ2-1, with D perhaps matching TRBD2 (6 bases). V dropped 7 bases and J dropped 0 bases, with 10 bases sitting between them. CDR3 length: 13 residues. Germline loops: CDR1 SQVTM, CDR2 ANQGSEA. CDR3: CSALGGSYNEQFF. The CDR3 DNA reads as TGCAGCGCCCTCGGGGGCTCCTACAATGAGCAGTTCTTC.

The chain carries TRBV18 and TRBJ2-1; 8 bases line up with TRBD2. This CDR3 has 14 amino acids. V gave up 2 bases and J gave up 7 bases; unmatched junction bases: 4. Germline V gives CDR1 KGHSH, CDR2 LQKENI. Here the CDR3 DNA reads TGTGCCAGCTCACCAAGTAGCGGGAAAAATGAGCAGTTCTTC. Translating it yields CASSPSSGKNEQFF.

The chain couples TRBV2 to TRBJ2-3; D is undetermined. The germline gives CDR1 SNHLY, CDR2 FYNNEI. The CDR3 extends over 11 amino acids. Deletions cut 6 bases from V and 5 bases from J, with 6 bases between. CDR3 amino acids: CASRREDTQYF. The CDR3 nucleotides read TGTGCCAGCAGGCGTGAAGATACGCAGTATTTT.